Listed here are 16 T cell receptor beta chains from one sample, sequenced in a study of Ad26.COV2.S vaccination and SARS-CoV-2 variants. This sample's treatment: over 15 received Ad26.COV2.S at low or high dose, single or two shots; roughly 5 received placebo; per-sample allocation not given. Sampling occurred on day 63 after the first vaccine or placebo injection. Sequencing was performed with immunoSEQ multiplex PCR; in TCRdb, only in-frame clones are kept and a portion is missing. The sample consists of under 400,000 clones, roughly 91% of them appearing once. Specimen: peripheral blood, collected in a trial of Ad26.COV2.S vaccine versus placebo. The receptors originated from a person between 18 and 65 years old who received the Ad26.COV2.S COVID-19 vaccine or a placebo.

As concerns this clone: At one boundary the junction diverges from the germline segment, which might be a read error. The chain links TRBV6-6 to TRBJ2-7; 9 bases align to TRBD2. This CDR3 comprises 13 residues. The germline V gene encodes CDR1 MNHNY and CDR2 SVGAGI (reference sequence). DNA of the CDR3: TGTGCCAGCAGTTACGAGAGCGGGCTAGCGGGACACTTC. This sequence encodes CASSYESGLAGHF.

The chain is built from TRBV30 and TRBJ1-6, with 9 nucleotides matching TRBD1. J gave up 9 bases and V 0 bases, and 9 bases lay outside the gene matches. There are 16 residues in the CDR3. Germline loops: CDR1 GTSNPN, CDR2 SVGIG (reference sequence). CDR3 protein: CAWSVGRTGVGSPLHF. CDR3 in DNA: TGTGCCTGGAGTGTCGGTCGGACAGGGGTAGGTTCACCCCTCCACTTT.

The chain couples TRBV18 to TRBJ2-2; 7 bases fit TRBD2. The CDR3 totals 15 residues. Germline V gives CDR1 KGHSH, CDR2 LQKENI. V trimming: 3 bases; J trimming: 7 bases; junction bases outside the gene matches: 8. Here the CDR3 DNA reads TGTGCCAGCTCACCGAGATTAGCGGGCCGCGGGGAGCTGTTTTTT. Translated, it gives CASSPRLAGRGELFF.

This clone was detected once. The chain is built from TRBV6-5 and TRBJ2-3; D possibly corresponds to TRBD2 (7 bases). V was shortened by 5 bases and J by 4 bases, with 16 bases between the two germline ends. CDR1 MNHEY and CDR2 SVGAGI come from the germline V gene. The length of the CDR3 is 15 residues. CDR3 coding DNA: TGTGCCAGCAGTCCCCCCTCGCGGGGGCCAGATACGCAGTATTTT. Protein product: CASSPPSRGPDTQYF.

The chain combines TRBV30 with TRBJ1-2; 7 bases match TRBD1. V was pared by 5 bases and J by 6 bases, with 6 bases of the junction left unmatched. The length of the CDR3 is 12 residues. Germline-derived CDR1 and CDR2 are GTSNPN and SVGIG (reference sequence). CDR3 residues: CAWVQGLNGYTF. The CDR3 nucleotides are TGTGCCTGGGTACAGGGGTTAAATGGCTACACCTTC.

This clone came up a few times. This sequence joins TRBV2 and TRBJ2-2, with 9 bases aligning to TRBD2. J lost 1 base, V lost 11 bases, and 8 bases had no gene match. In germline, CDR1 is SNHLY, CDR2 FYNNEI. This CDR3 has 15 residues. Here the CDR3 reads CAGSLAGLNTGELFF. DNA of the CDR3: TGTGCCGGGTCCCTAGCGGGGTTGAACACCGGGGAGCTGTTTTTT.

The V gene is TRBV7-2, the J gene TRBJ2-1, with 14 bases lining up with TRBD2. CDR3 length: 16 residues. In germline, CDR1 is SGHTA, CDR2 FQGNSA. V lost 3 bases and J lost 4; bases outside the gene matches: 2. The CDR3 sequence: CASSLTSGGAYNEQFF. In DNA form, the CDR3 reads TGTGCCAGCAGCTTGACTAGCGGGGGGGCTTACAATGAGCAGTTCTTC.

J is TRBJ2-6 and V is TRBV30, with D possibly being TRBD1 or TRBD2 (5 bases each). V lost 3 bases, J lost 7 bases, and 10 bases lay in between. Germline-derived CDR1 and CDR2 are GTSNPN and SVGIG (reference sequence). The CDR3 is 13 residues long. CDR3 sequence reads: CAWSHGTANVLTF. Here the CDR3 DNA reads TGTGCCTGGAGCCACGGGACCGCCAACGTCCTGACTTTC.

The gene calls are TRBV5-1 and TRBJ2-7; D may be TRBD2 (5 bases). The length of the CDR3 is 13 residues. V lost 3 bases, J lost 7 bases, and 14 bases lay in between. From germline, CDR1 is SGHRS and CDR2 YFSETQ. For the CDR3, the DNA is TGCGCCAGCAGCTCCCAGACTTCGGGGGAGCAGTACTTC. Protein: CASSSQTSGEQYF.

This chain connects TRBV4-2 to TRBJ2-7; D uncertain. V gave up 0 bases and J gave up 5 bases, with 8 bases separating them. Germline-derived CDR1 and CDR2 are LGHNA and YNFKEQ. The CDR3 extends over 13 amino acids. Here the CDR3 reads CASSQDRSDEQYF. The CDR3 nucleotides are TGTGCCAGCAGCCAAGATAGGTCTGACGAGCAGTACTTC.

This sequence joins TRBV19 and TRBJ2-4; 10 bases agree with TRBD2. The CDR3 length is 14 residues. With V trimmed by 3 bases and J by 7 bases, 3 bases remained unmatched. Germline V gives CDR1 LNHDA, CDR2 SQIVND (reference sequence). The CDR3 sequence is CASSMGLASNIQYF. Here the CDR3 DNA reads TGTGCCAGTAGTATGGGACTAGCGAGTAACATTCAGTACTTC.

The chain has TRBV6-5 and TRBJ1-6; D ambiguous. V lost 4 bases and J 9 bases, leaving 10 bases between the germline ends. CDR3 length equals 13 residues. CDR1 and CDR2 from the germline V gene are MNHEY and SVGAGI. CDR3 in DNA: TGTGCCAGCAGTTCAGGAGAAACTTCACCCCTCCACTTT. This translates into CASSSGETSPLHF.

CDR3: CASSSGGGYMVNEQFF. The CDR3 region has the DNA TGTGCCAGCAGCTCCGGAGGCGGGTATATGGTAAATGAGCAGTTCTTC. The chain is built from TRBV7-3 and TRBJ2-1; D is perhaps TRBD2 (5 bases). CDR1 is SGHTA, CDR2 FQGTGA, per germline. This CDR3 has 16 residues. The ends were cut back, 4 bases at V and 7 bases at J, with 20 bases in the middle.

The rearrangement links TRBV14 to TRBJ2-5, with D perhaps being TRBD1 or TRBD2 (6 bases each). With 1 base removed from V and 5 bases from J, the gap between germline ends came to 14 bases. The V gene's germline CDR1 is SGHDN and CDR2 FVKESK. CDR3 length: 15 amino acids. CDR3 bases: TGTGCCAGCAGCCAAGCTACAGGGAGGATGGAGACCCAGTACTTC. It specifies CASSQATGRMETQYF.

V is TRBV7-8 and J is TRBJ1-2; unclear D gene. CDR3 size: 11 residues. Trimming took off 5 bases at V and 8 bases at J, with 9 bases between the two ends. The germline CDR1 and CDR2 sequences are SGHVS and FQNEAQ. In DNA form, the CDR3 reads TGTGCCAGCAGCCCAACAAGAGGCTACACCTTC. Protein product: CASSPTRGYTF.

This chain uses TRBV18 with TRBJ1-5; TRBD1 aligns across 7 bases. The germline V gene has CDR1 KGHSH and CDR2 LQKENI. The CDR3 is 14 residues long. The trim removed 11 bases at V and 5 bases at J, leaving 12 bases unmatched. CDR3 sequence (DNA): TGTGCCTCAACTCAACAAACAGGGGATCAGCCCCAGCATTTT. It is translated as CASTQQTGDQPQHF.